The T cell receptor beta chain under discussion was sequenced for a study of CD8 T cells in ankylosing spondylitis. Points from the study as a whole: Characteristic, it appeared, of ankylosing spondylitis blood was a TCR beta motif of eight highly homologous variants.

This clonotype came up a few times. What it binds is unknown. Germline V gene data show CDR1 as SGHRS and CDR2 as YFSETQ. The CDR3 covers 14 residues. V gave up 4 bases and J gave up 5 bases; unmatched junction bases: 8. Via MiXCR, TCRdb re-called the 5' RACE reads, giving one row per CDR3 protein. This sample yields roughly 440,000 distinct CDR3 sequences, of which 15% to 20% are seen a single time; approximately 1% belongs to the top ten. Sequencing input: blood, either unsorted or a sorted T cell fraction (not recorded which). The chain carries TRBV5-1 and TRBJ1-1; 7 bases are a match to TRBD1. The TCR originated in a male donor with ankylosing spondylitis. The chain's CDR3 is CASSIRQGGTEAFF. The CDR3 DNA reads as TGCGCCAGCAGCATACGACAGGGAGGTACTGAAGCTTTCTTT.